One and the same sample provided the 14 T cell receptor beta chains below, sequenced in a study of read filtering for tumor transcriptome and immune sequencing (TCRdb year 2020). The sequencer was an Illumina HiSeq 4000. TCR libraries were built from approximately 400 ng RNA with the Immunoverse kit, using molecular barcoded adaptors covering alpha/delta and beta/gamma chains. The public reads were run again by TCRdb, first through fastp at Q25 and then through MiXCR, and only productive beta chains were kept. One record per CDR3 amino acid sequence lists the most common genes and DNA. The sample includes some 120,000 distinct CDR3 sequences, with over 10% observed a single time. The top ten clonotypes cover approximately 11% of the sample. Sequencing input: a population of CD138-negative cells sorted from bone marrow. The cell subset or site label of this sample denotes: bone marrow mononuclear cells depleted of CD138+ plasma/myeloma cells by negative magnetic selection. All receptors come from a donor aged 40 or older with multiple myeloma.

This chain's CDR3 is CASSTGGETYNEQFF. As DNA, the CDR3 is TGTGCCAGCAGTACAGGGGGGGAGACATACAATGAGCAGTTCTTC. This chain joins TRBV6-5 and TRBJ2-1; a weak D match, TRBD1 (8 bases). Trimming left V 5 bases short and J 4 bases short, with 15 bases between. The CDR3 sequence is 15 residues long. Germline CDR1 is MNHEY and CDR2 is SVGAGI.

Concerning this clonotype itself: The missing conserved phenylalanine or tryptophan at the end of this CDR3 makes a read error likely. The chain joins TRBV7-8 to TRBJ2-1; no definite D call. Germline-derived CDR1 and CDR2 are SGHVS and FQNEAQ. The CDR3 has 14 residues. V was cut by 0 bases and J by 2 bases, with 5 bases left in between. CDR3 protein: CASSLAPTYNEQFL. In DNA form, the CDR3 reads TGTGCCAGCAGCTTAGCGCCGACCTACAATGAGCAGTTCCTC.

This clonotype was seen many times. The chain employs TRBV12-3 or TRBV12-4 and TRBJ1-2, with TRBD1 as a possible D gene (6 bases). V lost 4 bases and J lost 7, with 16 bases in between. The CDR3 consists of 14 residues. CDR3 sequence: CASSSQGNLGGYTF. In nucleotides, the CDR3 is TGTGCCAGCAGTTCCCAGGGGAATCTGGGTGGCTACACCTTC.

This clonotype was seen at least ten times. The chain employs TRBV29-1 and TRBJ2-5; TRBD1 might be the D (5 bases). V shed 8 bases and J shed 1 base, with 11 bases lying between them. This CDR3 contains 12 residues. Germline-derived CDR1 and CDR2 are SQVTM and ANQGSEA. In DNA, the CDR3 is TGCAGCATACGACAGACCCAAGAGACCCAGTACTTC. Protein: CSIRQTQETQYF.

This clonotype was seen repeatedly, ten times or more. The CDR3: CASRPNRGPNTEAFF. CDR3 bases: TGTGCCAGCAGACCGAACCGGGGTCCGAACACTGAAGCTTTCTTT. This chain links TRBV7-2 with TRBJ1-1; D gene ambiguous. Germline CDR1 reads SGHTA; CDR2 reads FQGNSA. The CDR3 length is 15 residues. Between the trimmed V and J ends, which lost 6 bases and 1 base, there was a span of 15 bases.

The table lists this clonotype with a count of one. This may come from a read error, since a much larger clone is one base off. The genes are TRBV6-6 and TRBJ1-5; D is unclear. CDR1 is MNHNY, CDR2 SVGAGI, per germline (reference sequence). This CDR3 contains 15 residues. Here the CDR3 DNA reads TGTGCCAGCAGTTACAGGGCAGATAGCAATCGGCCCCAGCATTTT. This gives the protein CASSYRADSNRPQHF.

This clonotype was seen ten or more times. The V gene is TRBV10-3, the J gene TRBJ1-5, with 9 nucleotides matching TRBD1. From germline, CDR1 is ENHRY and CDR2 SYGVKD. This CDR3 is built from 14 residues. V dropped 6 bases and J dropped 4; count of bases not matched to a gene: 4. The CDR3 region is CAISAGQGNQPQHF. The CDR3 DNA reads TGTGCCATCAGCGCGGGACAGGGAAATCAGCCCCAGCATTTT.

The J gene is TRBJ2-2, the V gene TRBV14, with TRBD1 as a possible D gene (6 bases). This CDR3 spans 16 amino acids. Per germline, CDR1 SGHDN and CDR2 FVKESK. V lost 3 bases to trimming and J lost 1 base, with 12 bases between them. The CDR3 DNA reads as TGTGCCAGCAGCCAGACCAGGACAGAGAACACCGGGGAGCTGTTTTTT. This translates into CASSQTRTENTGELFF. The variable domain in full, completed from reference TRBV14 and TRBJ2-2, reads EAGVTQFPSHSVIEKGQTVTLRCDPISGHDNLYWYRRVMGKEIKFLLHFVKESKQDESGMPNNRFLAERTGGTYSTLKVQPAELEDSGVYFCASSQTRTENTGELFFGEGSRLTVL.

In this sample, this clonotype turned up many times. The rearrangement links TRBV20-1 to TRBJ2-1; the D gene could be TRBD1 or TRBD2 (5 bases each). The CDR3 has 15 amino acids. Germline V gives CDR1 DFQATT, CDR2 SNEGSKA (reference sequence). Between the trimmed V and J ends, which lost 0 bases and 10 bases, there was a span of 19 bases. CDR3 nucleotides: TGCAGTGCTAGAGAATCCGGGACCTACGCTTCCGAGCAGTTCTTC. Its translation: CSARESGTYASEQFF.

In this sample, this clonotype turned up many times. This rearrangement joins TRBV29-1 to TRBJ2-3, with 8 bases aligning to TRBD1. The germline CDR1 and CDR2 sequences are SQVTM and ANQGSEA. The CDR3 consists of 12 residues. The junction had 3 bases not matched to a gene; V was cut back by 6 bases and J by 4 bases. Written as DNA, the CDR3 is TGCAGCGTCAGACAGGGGTCAGATACGCAGTATTTT. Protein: CSVRQGSDTQYF.

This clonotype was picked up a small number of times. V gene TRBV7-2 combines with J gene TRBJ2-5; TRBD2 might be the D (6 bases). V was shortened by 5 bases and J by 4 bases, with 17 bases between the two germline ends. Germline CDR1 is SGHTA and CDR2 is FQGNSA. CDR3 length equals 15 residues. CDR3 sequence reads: CASSPGVAEGETQYF. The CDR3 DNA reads TGTGCCAGCAGCCCCGGAGTAGCGGAGGGAGAGACCCAGTACTTC.

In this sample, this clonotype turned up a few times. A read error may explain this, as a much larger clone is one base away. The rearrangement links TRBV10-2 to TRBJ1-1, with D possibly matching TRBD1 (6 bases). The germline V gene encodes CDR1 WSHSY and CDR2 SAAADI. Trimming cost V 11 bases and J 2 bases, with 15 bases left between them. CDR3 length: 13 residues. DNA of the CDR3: TGCGCCGGCATTGACAGGACTAACACTGAAGCTTTCTTT. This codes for CAGIDRTNTEAFF.

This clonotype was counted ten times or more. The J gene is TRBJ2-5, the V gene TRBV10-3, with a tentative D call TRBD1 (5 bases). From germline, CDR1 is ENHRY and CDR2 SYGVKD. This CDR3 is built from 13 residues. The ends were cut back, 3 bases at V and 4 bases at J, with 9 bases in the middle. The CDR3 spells CAISDREGETQYF. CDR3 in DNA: TGTGCCATCAGTGACAGGGAAGGAGAGACCCAGTACTTC.

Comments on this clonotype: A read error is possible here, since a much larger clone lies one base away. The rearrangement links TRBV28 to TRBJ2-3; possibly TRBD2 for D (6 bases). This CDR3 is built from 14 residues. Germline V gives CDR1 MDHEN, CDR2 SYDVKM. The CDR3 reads CASASAGYTDAQYF. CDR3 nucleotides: TGTGCCAGTGCTTCGGCGGGGTACACAGATGCGCAGTATTTT.